Detailed here is one T cell receptor (beta chain). These data originate in a study of somatic mutations in cytotoxic T cells in rheumatoid arthritis. Whole-study context: Flow sorting of some V beta antibody-stained T cells reached nearly 100% purity, with V beta1+ cells also TCRB-sequenced.

The CDR3 extends over 14 amino acids. Germline assignment: CDR1 MNHEY and CDR2 SVGAGI. Trimming cost V 8 bases and J 7 bases; bases outside gene matches: 12. TCRdb keeps only in-frame clones here, not all; method: immunoSEQ multiplex PCR. This table holds roughly 4,200 clones, just under 75% found once. V gene TRBV6-5 combines with J gene TRBJ2-7, with 9 bases matching TRBD1. The sequencing input was CD8+ T cells sorted from blood. This receptor was identified in an adult with rheumatoid arthritis. The CDR3 loop reads CASRLGQGSGEQYF. CDR3 coding DNA: TGTGCCAGCCGCCTTGGACAGGGGTCAGGGGAGCAGTACTTC.